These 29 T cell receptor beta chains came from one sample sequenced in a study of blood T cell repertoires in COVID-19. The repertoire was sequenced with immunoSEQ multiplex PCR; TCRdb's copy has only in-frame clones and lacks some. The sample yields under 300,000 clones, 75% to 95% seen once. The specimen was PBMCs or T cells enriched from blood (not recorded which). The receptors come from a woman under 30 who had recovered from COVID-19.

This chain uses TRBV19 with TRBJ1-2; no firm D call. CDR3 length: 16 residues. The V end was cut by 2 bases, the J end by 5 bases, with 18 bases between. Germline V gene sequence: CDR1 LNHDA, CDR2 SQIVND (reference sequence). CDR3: CASSIKFSQLYYGYTF. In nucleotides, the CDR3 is TGTGCCAGTAGTATAAAATTTTCACAGCTATATTATGGCTACACCTTC.

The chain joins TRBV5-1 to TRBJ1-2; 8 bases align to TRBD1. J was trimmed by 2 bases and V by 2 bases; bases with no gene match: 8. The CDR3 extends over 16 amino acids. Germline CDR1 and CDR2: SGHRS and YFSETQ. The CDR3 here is CASSLTGTGENYGYTF. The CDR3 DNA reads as TGCGCCAGCAGCTTAACTGGGACAGGAGAGAACTATGGCTACACCTTC.

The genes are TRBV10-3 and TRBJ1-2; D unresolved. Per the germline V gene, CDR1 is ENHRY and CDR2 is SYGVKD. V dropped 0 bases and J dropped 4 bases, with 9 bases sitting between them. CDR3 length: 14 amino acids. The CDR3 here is CAISESGAAYGYTF. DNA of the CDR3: TGTGCCATCAGTGAGTCTGGAGCGGCCTATGGCTACACCTTC.

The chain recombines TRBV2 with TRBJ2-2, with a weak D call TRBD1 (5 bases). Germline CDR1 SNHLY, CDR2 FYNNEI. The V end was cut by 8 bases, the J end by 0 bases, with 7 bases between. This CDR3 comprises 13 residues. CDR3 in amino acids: CASAGSNTGELFF. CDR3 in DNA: TGTGCCAGCGCAGGGTCGAACACCGGGGAGCTGTTTTTT.

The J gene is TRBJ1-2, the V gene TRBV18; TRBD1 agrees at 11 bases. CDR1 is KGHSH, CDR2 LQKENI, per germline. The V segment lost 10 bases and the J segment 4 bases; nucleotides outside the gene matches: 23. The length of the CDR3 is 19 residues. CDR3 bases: TGTGCCACCTTTGCCCCAACACGGGACAGGGGGAAGTCTATCTATGGCTACACCTTC. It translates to CATFAPTRDRGKSIYGYTF.

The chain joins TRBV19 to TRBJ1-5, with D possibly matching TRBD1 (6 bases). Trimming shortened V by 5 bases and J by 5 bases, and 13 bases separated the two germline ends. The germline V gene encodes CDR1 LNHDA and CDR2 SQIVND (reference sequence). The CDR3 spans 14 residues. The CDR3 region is CASSPTGTDQPQHF. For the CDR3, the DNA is TGTGCCAGTAGTCCGACAGGAACGGATCAGCCCCAGCATTTT.

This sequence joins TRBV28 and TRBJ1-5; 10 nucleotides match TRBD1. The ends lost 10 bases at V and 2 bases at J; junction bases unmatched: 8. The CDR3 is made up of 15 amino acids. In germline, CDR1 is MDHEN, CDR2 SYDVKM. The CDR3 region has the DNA TGTGCCACCGAGACAGGGGGCGCCGGCAATCAGCCCCAGCATTTT. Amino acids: CATETGGAGNQPQHF.

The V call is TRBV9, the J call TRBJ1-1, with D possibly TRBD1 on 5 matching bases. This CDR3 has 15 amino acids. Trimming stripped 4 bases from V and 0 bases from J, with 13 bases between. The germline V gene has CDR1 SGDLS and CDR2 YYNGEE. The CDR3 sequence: CASSPLDSMNTEAFF. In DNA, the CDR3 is TGTGCCAGCAGCCCCCTCGACAGCATGAACACTGAAGCTTTCTTT.

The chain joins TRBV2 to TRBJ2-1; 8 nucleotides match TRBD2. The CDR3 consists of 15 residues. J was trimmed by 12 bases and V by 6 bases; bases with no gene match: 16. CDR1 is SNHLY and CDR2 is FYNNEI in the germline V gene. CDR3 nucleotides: TGTGCCAGCAGGGGGGGATTAGCGGGGCTCCCCGTGCAGTTCTTC. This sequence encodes CASRGGLAGLPVQFF.

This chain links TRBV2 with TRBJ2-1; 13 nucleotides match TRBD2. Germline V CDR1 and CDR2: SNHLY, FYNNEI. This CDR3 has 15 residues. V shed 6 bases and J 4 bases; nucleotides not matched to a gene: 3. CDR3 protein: CASSQLAGGYNEQFF. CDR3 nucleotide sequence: TGTGCCAGCAGCCAACTAGCGGGGGGGTACAATGAGCAGTTCTTC.

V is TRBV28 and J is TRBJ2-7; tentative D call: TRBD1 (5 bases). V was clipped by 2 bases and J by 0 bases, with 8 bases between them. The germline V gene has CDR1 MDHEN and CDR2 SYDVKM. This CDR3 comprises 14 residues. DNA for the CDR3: TGTGCCAGCAGTTTAGGGGCTAGCTCCTACGAGCAGTACTTC. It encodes CASSLGASSYEQYF.

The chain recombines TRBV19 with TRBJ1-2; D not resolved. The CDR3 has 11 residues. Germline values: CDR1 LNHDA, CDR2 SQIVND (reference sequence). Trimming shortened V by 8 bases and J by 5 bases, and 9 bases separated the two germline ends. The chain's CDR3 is CASVAGYGYTF. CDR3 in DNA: TGTGCCAGTGTTGCGGGGTATGGCTACACCTTC.

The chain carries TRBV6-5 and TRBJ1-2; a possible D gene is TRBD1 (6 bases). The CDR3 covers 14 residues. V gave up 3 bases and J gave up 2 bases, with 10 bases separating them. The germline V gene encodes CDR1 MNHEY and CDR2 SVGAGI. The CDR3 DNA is TGTGCCAGCAGTTATTCACAGGGAAACTATGGCTACACCTTC. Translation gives CASSYSQGNYGYTF.

The CDR3 is CASSFGADPGYGYTF. DNA for the CDR3: TGTGCCAGCAGTTTCGGCGCCGATCCAGGCTATGGCTACACCTTC. This rearrangement joins TRBV27 to TRBJ1-2; unclear D gene. Germline V gene sequence: CDR1 MNHEY, CDR2 SMNVEV (reference sequence). The CDR3 has 15 amino acids. V was trimmed by 3 bases and J by 4 bases, leaving 15 bases between them.

DNA for the CDR3: TGTGCCAGCAGCGTAAACAGCGGAACTGAAGCTTTCTTT. Encoded protein: CASSVNSGTEAFF. This chain links TRBV9 with TRBJ1-1; D gene uncertain. Germline lookup yields CDR1 SGDLS and CDR2 YYNGEE. The CDR3 covers 13 residues. The V end lost 1 base, the J end lost 5 bases, and 9 bases lay between the germline ends.

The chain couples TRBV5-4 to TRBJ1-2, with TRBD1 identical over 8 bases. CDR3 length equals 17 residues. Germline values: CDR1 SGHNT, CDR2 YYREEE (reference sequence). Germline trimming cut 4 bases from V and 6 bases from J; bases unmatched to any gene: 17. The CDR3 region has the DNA TGTGCCAGCAGCCGTAGGCTCGGACAGGGCTTTGGAAATGGCTACACCTTC. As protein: CASSRRLGQGFGNGYTF.

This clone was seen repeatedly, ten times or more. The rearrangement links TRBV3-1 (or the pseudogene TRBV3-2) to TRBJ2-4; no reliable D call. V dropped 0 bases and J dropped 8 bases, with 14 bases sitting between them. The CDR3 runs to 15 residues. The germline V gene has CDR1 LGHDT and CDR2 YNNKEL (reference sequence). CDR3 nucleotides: TGTGCCAGCAGCCAAGAATTTGCGGATCGAGACATTCAGTACTTC. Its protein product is CASSQEFADRDIQYF.

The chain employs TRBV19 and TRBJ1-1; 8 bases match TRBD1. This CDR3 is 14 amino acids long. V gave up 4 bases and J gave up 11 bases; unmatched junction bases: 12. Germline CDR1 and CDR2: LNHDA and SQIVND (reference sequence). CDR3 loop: CASSKRQGYPGAFF. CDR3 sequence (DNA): TGTGCCAGTAGTAAGAGACAGGGGTACCCCGGGGCTTTCTTT.

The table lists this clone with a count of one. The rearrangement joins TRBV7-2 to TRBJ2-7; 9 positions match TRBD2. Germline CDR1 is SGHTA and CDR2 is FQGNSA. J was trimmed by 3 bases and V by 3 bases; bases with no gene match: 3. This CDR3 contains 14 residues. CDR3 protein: CASSFSGGHYEQYF. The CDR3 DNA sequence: TGTGCCAGCAGCTTTAGCGGGGGTCACTACGAGCAGTACTTC.

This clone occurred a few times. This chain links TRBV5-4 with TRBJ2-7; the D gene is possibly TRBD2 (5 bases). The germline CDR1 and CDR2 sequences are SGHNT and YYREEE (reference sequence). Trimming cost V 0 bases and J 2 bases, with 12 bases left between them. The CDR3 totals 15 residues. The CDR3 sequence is CASSLAKEDPYEQYF. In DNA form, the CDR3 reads TGTGCCAGCAGCTTGGCCAAGGAGGACCCCTACGAGCAGTACTTC.

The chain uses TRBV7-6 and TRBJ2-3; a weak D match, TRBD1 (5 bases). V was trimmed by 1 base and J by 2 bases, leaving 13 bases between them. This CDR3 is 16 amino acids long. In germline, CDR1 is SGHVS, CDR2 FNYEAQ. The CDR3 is CASSLGIGGHTDTQYF. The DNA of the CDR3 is TGTGCCAGCAGCTTAGGTATAGGCGGACACACAGATACGCAGTATTTT.

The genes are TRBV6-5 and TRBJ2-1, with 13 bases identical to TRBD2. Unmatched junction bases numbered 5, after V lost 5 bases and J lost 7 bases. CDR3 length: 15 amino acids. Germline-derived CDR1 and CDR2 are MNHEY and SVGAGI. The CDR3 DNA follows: TGTGCCAGCAGTAGAGGACTAGCGGGAGAAAATGAGCAGTTCTTC. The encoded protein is CASSRGLAGENEQFF.

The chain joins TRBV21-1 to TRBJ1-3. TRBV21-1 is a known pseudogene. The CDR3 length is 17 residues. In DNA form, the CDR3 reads TGTGCCAGCAGCAAAGATAGGAACGGGGGAACTGGAAACACCATATATTTT. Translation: CASSKDRNGGTGNTIYF.

The chain's CDR3 is CAWSPRQLRNTEAFF. The CDR3 bases are TGTGCCTGGAGTCCGCGACAGTTAAGGAACACTGAAGCTTTCTTT. The chain couples TRBV30 to TRBJ1-1; maybe TRBD1 (5 bases). The ends were cut back, 2 bases at V and 1 base at J, with 14 bases in the middle. The CDR3 covers 15 residues. Germline lookup yields CDR1 GTSNPN and CDR2 SVGIG (reference sequence).

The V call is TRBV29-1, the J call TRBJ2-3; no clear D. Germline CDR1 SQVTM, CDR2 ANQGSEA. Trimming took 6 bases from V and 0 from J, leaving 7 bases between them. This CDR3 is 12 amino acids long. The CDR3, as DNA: TGCAGCGTACTCGTCAGCACAGATACGCAGTATTTT. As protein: CSVLVSTDTQYF.

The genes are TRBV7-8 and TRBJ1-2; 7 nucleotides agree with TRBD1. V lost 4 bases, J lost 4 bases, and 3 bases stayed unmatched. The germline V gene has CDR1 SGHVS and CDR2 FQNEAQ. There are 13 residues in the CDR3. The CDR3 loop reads CASSSQGFYGYTF. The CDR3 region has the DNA TGTGCCAGCAGCTCACAGGGGTTCTATGGCTACACCTTC.

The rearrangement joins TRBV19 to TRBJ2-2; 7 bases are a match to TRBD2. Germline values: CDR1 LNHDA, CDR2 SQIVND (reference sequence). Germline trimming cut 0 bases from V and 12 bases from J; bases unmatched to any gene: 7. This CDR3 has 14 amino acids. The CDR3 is CASSIDRVGGKLFF. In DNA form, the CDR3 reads TGTGCCAGTAGTATAGATCGGGTCGGGGGGAAGCTGTTTTTT.

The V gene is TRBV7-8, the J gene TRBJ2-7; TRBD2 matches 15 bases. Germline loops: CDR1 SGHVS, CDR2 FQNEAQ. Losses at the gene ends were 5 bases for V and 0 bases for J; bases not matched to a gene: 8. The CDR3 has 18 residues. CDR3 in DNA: TGTGCCAGCAGCCCCCGGACTAGCGGGAGGGCGAGCTCCTACGAGCAGTACTTC. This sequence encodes CASSPRTSGRASSYEQYF. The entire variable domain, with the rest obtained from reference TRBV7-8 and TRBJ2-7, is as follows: GAGVSQSPRYKVAKRGQDVALRCDPISGHVSLFWYQQALGQGPEFLTYFQNEAQLDKSGLPSDRFFAERPEGSVSTLKIQRTQQEDSAVYLCASSPRTSGRASSYEQYFGPGTRLTVT.

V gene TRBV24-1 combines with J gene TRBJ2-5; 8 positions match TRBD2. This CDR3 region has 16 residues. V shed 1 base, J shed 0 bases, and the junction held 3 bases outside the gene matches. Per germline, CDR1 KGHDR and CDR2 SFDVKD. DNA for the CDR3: TGTGCCACCAGTGATTTAGGCGGGGGGTACCAAGAGACCCAGTACTTC. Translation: CATSDLGGGYQETQYF.